The T cell receptor (beta chain) under discussion was sequenced for a study of cytomegalovirus exposure and HLA in healthy donors. The CDR3 runs to 17 residues. Germline CDR1 reads MDHEN; CDR2 reads SYDVKM. V lost 6 bases, J lost 6 bases, and 14 bases stayed unmatched. Amplification used 60 Vbeta primers and 13 Jbeta primers. The data were produced by immunoSEQ multiplex PCR, yet TCRdb's version contains in-frame clones alone and is incomplete. Recorded for this sample: around 75,000 clones. This receptor was taken from a woman aged 55 to 70 in good health and CMV-seronegative. The sample was PBMCs. The rearrangement joins TRBV28 to TRBJ1-5; 10 positions match TRBD1. Written as DNA, the CDR3 is TGTGCCAGCAGATATCTTCGGACAGGGGGGGTTGGTCAGCCCCAGCATTTT. Translated, it gives CASRYLRTGGVGQPQHF. Together with reference TRBV28 and TRBJ1-5, the CDR3 gives the full variable domain: DVKVTQSSRYLVKRTGEKVFLECVQDMDHENMFWYRQDPGLGLRLIYFSYDVKMKEKGDIPEGYSVSREKKERFSLILESASTNQTSMYLCASRYLRTGGVGQPQHFGDGTRLSIL.